This T cell receptor beta chain stems from a study of control samples from healthy donors and cancer patients. Trimming stripped 1 base from V and 7 bases from J, with 15 bases between. Germline CDR1 SEHNR, CDR2 FQNEAQ (reference sequence). CDR3 size: 15 residues. The assay was immunoSEQ multiplex PCR, and TCRdb's table has in-frame clones only and misses some. This table has 95,000 to 120,000 clones, almost 85% appearing once. The sample taken for sequencing was blood. The clonotype comes from a man between 18 and 35 years old in good health. The chain employs TRBV7-9 and TRBJ2-3; D is possibly TRBD1 or TRBD2 (6 bases each). CDR3 bases: TGTGCCAGCAGCTTAGGGTCCGGGGGCGAAAATACGCAGTATTTT. It encodes CASSLGSGGENTQYF.